This T cell receptor (beta chain) was found in a study of cytomegalovirus exposure and HLA in healthy donors. This CDR3 is built from 12 residues. Deletions cut 8 bases from V and 4 bases from J, with 11 bases between. Germline V CDR1 and CDR2: MDHEN, SYDVKM. Primers: 60 Vbeta forward and 13 Jbeta reverse. This table comes from immunoSEQ multiplex PCR, and its TCRdb copy is limited to in-frame clones, with some not included. Its table records roughly 60,000 clones. The sequenced material came from PBMCs. The chain has TRBV28 and TRBJ1-1; D not certain. This sequence originates from a male donor in good health and CMV-seronegative. The CDR3 protein is CASLTRSTEAFF. CDR3 DNA sequence: TGTGCCAGCCTCACTAGGTCCACTGAAGCTTTCTTT.